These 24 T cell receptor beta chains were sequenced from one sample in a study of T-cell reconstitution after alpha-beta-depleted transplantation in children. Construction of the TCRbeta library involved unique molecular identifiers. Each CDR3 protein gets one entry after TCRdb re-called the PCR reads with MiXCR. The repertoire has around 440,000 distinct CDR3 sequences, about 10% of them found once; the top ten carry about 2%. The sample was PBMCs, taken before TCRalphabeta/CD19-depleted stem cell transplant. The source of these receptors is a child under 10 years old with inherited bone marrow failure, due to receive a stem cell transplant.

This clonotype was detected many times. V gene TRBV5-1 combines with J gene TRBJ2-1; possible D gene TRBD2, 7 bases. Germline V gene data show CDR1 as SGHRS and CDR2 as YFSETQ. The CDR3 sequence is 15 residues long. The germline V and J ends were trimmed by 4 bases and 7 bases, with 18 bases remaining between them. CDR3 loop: CASSTTSRRGNEQFF. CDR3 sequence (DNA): TGCGCCAGCAGCACGACTAGCCGGAGGGGGAATGAGCAGTTCTTC.

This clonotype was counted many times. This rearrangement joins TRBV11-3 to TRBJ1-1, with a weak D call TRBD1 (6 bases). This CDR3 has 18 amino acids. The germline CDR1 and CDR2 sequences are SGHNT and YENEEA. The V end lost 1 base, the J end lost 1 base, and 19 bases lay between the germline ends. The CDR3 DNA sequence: TGTGCCAGCAGCTTAGGCCCCCTAACAGGGAATGAGAACACTGAAGCTTTCTTT. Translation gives CASSLGPLTGNENTEAFF.

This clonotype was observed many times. In DNA form, the CDR3 reads TGCAGTGCTTGGCCCCAGGGTGAAGGCACAGATACGCAGTATTTT. Amino acid sequence: CSAWPQGEGTDTQYF. The chain recombines TRBV20-1 with TRBJ2-3, with D possibly TRBD1 on 5 matching bases. The CDR3 runs 15 residues. Germline V gene data show CDR1 as DFQATT and CDR2 as SNEGSKA (reference sequence). V lost 5 bases and J 1 base, leaving 16 bases between the germline ends.

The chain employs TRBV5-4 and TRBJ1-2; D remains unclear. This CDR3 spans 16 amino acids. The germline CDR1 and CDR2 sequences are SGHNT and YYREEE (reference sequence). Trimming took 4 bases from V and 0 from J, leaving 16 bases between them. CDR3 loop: CASSPNPANANYGYTF. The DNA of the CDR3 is TGTGCCAGCAGCCCGAATCCGGCAAATGCTAACTATGGCTACACCTTC.

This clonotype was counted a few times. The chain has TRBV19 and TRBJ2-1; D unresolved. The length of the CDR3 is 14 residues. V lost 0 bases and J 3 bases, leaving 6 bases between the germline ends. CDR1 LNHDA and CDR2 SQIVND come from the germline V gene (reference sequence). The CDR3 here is CASSIEGDYNEQFF. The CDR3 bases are TGTGCCAGTAGTATAGAGGGCGACTACAATGAGCAGTTCTTC.

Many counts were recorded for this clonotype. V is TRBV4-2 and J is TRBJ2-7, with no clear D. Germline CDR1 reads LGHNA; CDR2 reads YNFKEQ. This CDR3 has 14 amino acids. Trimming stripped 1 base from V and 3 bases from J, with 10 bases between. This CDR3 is CASSQAPANYEQYF. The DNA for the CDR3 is TGTGCCAGCAGCCAAGCTCCCGCTAACTACGAGCAGTACTTC.

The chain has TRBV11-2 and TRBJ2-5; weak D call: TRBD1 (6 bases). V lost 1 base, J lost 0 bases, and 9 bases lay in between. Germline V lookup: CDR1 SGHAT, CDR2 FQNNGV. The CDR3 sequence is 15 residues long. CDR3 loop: CASSLVWTDQETQYF. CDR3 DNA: TGTGCCAGCAGCTTAGTATGGACAGACCAAGAGACCCAGTACTTC.

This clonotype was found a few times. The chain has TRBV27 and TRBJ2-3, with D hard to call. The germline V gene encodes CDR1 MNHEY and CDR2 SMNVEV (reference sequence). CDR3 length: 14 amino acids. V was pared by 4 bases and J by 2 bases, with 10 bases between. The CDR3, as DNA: TGTGCCAGCAGTTCCTTCTTCCCCACAGATACGCAGTATTTT. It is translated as CASSSFFPTDTQYF.

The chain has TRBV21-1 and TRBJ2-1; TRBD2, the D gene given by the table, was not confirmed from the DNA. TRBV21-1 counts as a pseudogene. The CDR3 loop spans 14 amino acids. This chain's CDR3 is CASSKVPGTALEFF. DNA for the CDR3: TGTGCCAGCAGCAAAGTACCCGGGACTGCACTTGAGTTCTTC.

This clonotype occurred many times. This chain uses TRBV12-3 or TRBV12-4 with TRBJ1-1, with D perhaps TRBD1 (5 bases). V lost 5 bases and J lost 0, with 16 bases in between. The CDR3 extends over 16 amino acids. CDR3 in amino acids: CASSGGGLKMNTEAFF. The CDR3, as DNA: TGTGCCAGCAGTGGGGGGGGGTTAAAGATGAACACTGAAGCTTTCTTT.

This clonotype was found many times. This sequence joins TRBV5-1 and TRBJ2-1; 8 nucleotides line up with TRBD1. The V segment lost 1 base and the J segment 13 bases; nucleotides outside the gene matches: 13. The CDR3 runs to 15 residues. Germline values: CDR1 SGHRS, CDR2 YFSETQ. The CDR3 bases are TGCGCCAGCAGCTTGACAGGGGGATGGCGGGATCTTCAGTTCTTC. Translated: CASSLTGGWRDLQFF. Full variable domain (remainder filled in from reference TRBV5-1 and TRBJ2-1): KAGVTQTPRYLIKTRGQQVTLSCSPISGHRSVSWYQQTPGQGLQFLFEYFSETQRNKGNFPGRFSGRQFSNSRSEMNVSTLELGDSALYLCASSLTGGWRDLQFFGPGTRLTVL.

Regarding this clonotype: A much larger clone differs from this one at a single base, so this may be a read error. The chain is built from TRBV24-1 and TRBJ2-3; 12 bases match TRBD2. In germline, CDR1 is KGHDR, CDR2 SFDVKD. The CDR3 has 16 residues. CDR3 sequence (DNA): TGTGGCACCAGTGATTTGCTAGCGGGAGGGCCCGATACGCAGTATTTT. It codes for CGTSDLLAGGPDTQYF.

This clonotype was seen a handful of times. The CDR3, as DNA: TGTGCCAGCTCACCCGGGACAGGGATTTACGGGCGGCTTGGAAGAAACACCATATATTTT. Its protein is CASSPGTGIYGRLGRNTIYF. The J gene is TRBJ1-3, the V gene TRBV18; TRBD1 matches 9 bases. The length of the CDR3 is 20 residues. Germline V lookup: CDR1 KGHSH, CDR2 LQKENI. The ends lost 3 bases at V and 5 bases at J; junction bases unmatched: 20.

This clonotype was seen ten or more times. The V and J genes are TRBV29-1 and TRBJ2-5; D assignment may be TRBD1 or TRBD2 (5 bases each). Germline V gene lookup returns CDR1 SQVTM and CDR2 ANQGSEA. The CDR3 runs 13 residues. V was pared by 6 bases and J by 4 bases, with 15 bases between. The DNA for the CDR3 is TGCAGCGTGGGGGATCAACGGGGAGAGACCCAGTACTTC. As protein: CSVGDQRGETQYF.

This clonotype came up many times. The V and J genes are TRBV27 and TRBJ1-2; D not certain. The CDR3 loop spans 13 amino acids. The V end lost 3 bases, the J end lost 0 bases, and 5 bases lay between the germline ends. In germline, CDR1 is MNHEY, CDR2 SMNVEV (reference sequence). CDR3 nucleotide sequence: TGTGCCAGCAGTTTCAAGGCTAACTATGGCTACACCTTC. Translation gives CASSFKANYGYTF.

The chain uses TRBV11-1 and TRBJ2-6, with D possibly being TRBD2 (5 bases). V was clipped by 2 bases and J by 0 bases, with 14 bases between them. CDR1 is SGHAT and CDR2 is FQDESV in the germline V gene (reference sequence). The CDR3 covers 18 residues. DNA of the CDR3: TGTGCCAGCAGCTTAAGTTGCGGACTTGCCTCTGGGGCCAACGTCCTGACTTTC. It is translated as CASSLSCGLASGANVLTF.

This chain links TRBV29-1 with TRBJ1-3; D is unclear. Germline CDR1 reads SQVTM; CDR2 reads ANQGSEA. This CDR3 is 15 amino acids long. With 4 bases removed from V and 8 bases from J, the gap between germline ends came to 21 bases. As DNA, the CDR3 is TGCAGCGTTGTTTACGCGACCTCTCGGTCGGACACCATATATTTT. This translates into CSVVYATSRSDTIYF.

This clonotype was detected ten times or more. The CDR3 loop reads CASSHTGELFF. CDR3 coding DNA: TGTGCCAGCAGTCACACCGGGGAGCTGTTTTTT. The rearrangement links TRBV3-1 to TRBJ2-2; D gene unclear. The ends were cut back, 6 bases at V and 3 bases at J, with 2 bases in the middle. The CDR3 is 11 residues long. Germline loops: CDR1 LGHDT, CDR2 YNNKEL (reference sequence).

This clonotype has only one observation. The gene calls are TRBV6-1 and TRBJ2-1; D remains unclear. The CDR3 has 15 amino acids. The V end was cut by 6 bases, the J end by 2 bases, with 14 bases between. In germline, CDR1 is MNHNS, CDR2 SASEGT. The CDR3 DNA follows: TGTGCCAGCAGCGGCTCCTACGCCACCTACAATGAGCAGTTCTTC. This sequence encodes CASSGSYATYNEQFF.

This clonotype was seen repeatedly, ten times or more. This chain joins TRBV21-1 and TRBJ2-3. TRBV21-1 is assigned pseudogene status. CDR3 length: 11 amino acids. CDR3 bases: TGTGCCAGCAGCAAAACTGATACGCAGTATTTT. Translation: CASSKTDTQYF.

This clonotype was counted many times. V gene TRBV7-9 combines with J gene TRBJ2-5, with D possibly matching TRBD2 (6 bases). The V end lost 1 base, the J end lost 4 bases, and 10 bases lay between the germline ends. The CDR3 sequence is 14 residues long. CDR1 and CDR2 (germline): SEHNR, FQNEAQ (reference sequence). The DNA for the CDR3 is TGTGCCAGCAGCTTAGTGCGGGGCCCAGAGACCCAGTACTTC. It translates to CASSLVRGPETQYF.

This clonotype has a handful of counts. CDR3 bases: TGTGCCAGCACCCCGGGGAGTAACTATGGCTACACCTTC. Its translation is CASTPGSNYGYTF. The genes are TRBV6-1 and TRBJ1-2; D gene ambiguous. The CDR3 is 13 amino acids. The germline gives CDR1 MNHNS, CDR2 SASEGT. Trimming pared 7 bases from V and 1 base from J, leaving 10 bases between.

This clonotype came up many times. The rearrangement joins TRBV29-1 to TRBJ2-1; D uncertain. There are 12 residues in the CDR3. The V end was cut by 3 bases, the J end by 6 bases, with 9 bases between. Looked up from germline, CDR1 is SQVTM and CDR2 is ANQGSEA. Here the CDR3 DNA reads TGCAGCGTTGAGCCAAGCGCCAATGAGCAGTTCTTC. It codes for CSVEPSANEQFF.

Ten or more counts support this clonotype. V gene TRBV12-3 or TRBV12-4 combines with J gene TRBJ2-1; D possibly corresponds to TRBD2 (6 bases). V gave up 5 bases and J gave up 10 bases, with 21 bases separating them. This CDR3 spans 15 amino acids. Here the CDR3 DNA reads TGTGCCAGCAGTCACCCGGGACGAGGAGGAGGGGAGCAGTTCTTC. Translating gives CASSHPGRGGGEQFF.